Each of the 30 T cell receptor beta chains below was sequenced from the same sample in a study of blood T cells in healthy people across ages. Then a second PCR, running roughly 7 to 11 cycles, was carried out with a sample-barcoded 5' primer and a J-beta primer mix. From the 5' RACE reads, TCRdb called clonotypes with MiXCR, one entry per CDR3 protein. The sample consists of hundreds of thousands of distinct CDR3 sequences, approximately 50% of them appearing once. The sequenced sample was blood. The receptors come from a woman aged 60 to 75 in good health.

This chain connects TRBV29-1 to TRBJ1-5, with D possibly being TRBD1 (5 bases). V was clipped by 5 bases and J by 4 bases, with 12 bases between them. Germline CDR1 and CDR2: SQVTM and ANQGSEA. This CDR3 contains 13 residues. The CDR3 nucleotides read TGCAGCGTTCTAGAACAGGTGAATCAGCCCCAGCATTTT. Encoded protein: CSVLEQVNQPQHF.

The chain recombines TRBV12-3 or TRBV12-4 with TRBJ1-6; D unresolved. With 3 bases removed from V and 9 bases from J, the gap between germline ends came to 9 bases. This CDR3 spans 13 amino acids. CDR3 sequence reads: CASSLGGSSPLHF. Written as DNA, the CDR3 is TGTGCCAGCAGTTTGGGAGGGTCTTCACCCCTCCACTTT.

The V call is TRBV27, the J call TRBJ2-7, with a weak D call TRBD2 (5 bases). The J call may not be correct, given that the DNA end is closer to TRBJ2-5. The CDR3 is 14 residues long. The germline gives CDR1 MNHEY, CDR2 SMNVEV (reference sequence). CDR3 sequence: CASSPRLTGETQYF. Here the CDR3 DNA reads TGTGCCAGCAGTCCTAGACTAACGGGAGAGACCCAGTACTTC.

This clonotype was detected a few times. This chain connects TRBV29-1 to TRBJ1-1, with D tentatively TRBD1 (6 bases). The CDR3 is 14 amino acids. Deletions cut 7 bases from V and 5 bases from J, with 20 bases between. CDR1 is SQVTM, CDR2 ANQGSEA, per germline. CDR3 DNA sequence: TGCAGCGCCCCGCCCCAGGGGAAAGGTACTGAAGCTTTCTTT. It translates to CSAPPQGKGTEAFF.

This clonotype appeared once. A junction boundary mismatches the germline segment, possibly from a read error. The V gene is TRBV5-1, the J gene TRBJ2-5, with a weak D call TRBD2 (6 bases). This CDR3 comprises 13 residues. The V gene's germline CDR1 is SGHRS and CDR2 YFSETQ. This CDR3 reads CAGRRDDIGEQYF. CDR3 DNA: TGCGCCGGCAGGCGGGACGACATCGGAGAGCAGTACTTC.

The CDR3, as DNA: TGTGCCAGCAGCCTTAGACAGGGGGCTAGGGACAATGAGCAGTTCTTC. Protein: CASSLRQGARDNEQFF. The chain employs TRBV7-6 and TRBJ2-1; 10 nucleotides match TRBD1. The CDR3 runs to 16 residues. The V gene's germline CDR1 is SGHVS and CDR2 FNYEAQ. V trimming: 5 bases; J trimming: 5 bases; junction bases outside the gene matches: 9.

The chain uses TRBV4-2 and TRBJ2-5; D possibly corresponds to TRBD2 (5 bases). The V gene's germline CDR1 is LGHNA and CDR2 YNFKEQ. The V end was cut by 4 bases, the J end by 11 bases, with 17 bases between. The CDR3 extends over 13 amino acids. The CDR3 is CASSPSPSSEQYF. Written as DNA, the CDR3 is TGTGCCAGCAGCCCATCCCCTAGCAGTGAGCAGTACTTC.

This clonotype was observed a few times. The rearrangement links TRBV12-3 or TRBV12-4 to TRBJ1-5; possible D gene TRBD1, 5 bases. With 8 bases removed from V and 4 bases from J, the gap between germline ends came to 9 bases. The CDR3 sequence is 12 residues long. The CDR3 DNA follows: TGTGCCAGCCGGGGGGGTAATCAGCCCCAGCATTTT. Translated: CASRGGNQPQHF.

There are a few counts of this clonotype. The DNA for the CDR3 is TGTGCCAGCAGTTTGGGCGGGAGTTTTTACGAGCAGTACTTC. This gives the protein CASSLGGSFYEQYF. The V call is TRBV27, the J call TRBJ2-7; TRBD2 aligns across 7 bases. Trimming removed 3 bases from V and 4 bases from J; junction bases left unmatched: 6. The CDR3 runs 14 residues. Germline V gene sequence: CDR1 MNHEY, CDR2 SMNVEV (reference sequence).

The V and J genes are TRBV20-1 and TRBJ2-1, with 10 nucleotides matching TRBD2. Trimming at V came to 0 bases and at J to 6 bases, leaving 8 bases not matched to a gene. This CDR3 region has 16 residues. Germline CDR1 reads DFQATT; CDR2 reads SNEGSKA (reference sequence). CDR3 bases: TGCAGTGCTAGAGAGGGTTGGCCTAGCGGGAGCAATGAGCAGTTCTTC. This codes for CSAREGWPSGSNEQFF.

This clonotype showed up just a few times. V usage is TRBV20-1 and J usage is TRBJ1-4; D ambiguous. V lost 1 base and J 5 bases, leaving 17 bases between the germline ends. Germline lookup yields CDR1 DFQATT and CDR2 SNEGSKA (reference sequence). The CDR3 runs 16 residues. DNA for the CDR3: TGCAGTGCTAGAGGTGTGGGGAGGGTTGGAAATGAAAAACTGTTTTTT. Encoded protein: CSARGVGRVGNEKLFF.

This clonotype occurred a few times. The J gene is TRBJ2-1, the V gene TRBV4-2; D may be TRBD1 or TRBD2 (5 bases each). CDR3 size: 14 residues. Trimming pared 4 bases from V and 6 bases from J, leaving 13 bases between. The germline CDR1 and CDR2 sequences are LGHNA and YNFKEQ. Here the CDR3 reads CASSPGTGPNEQFF. As DNA, the CDR3 is TGTGCCAGCAGCCCAGGGACGGGCCCCAATGAGCAGTTCTTC.

This clonotype was found many times. The chain uses TRBV10-3 and TRBJ2-1; TRBD2 is a possible D gene (5 bases). Trimming shortened V by 0 bases and J by 5 bases, and 14 bases separated the two germline ends. The CDR3 loop spans 16 amino acids. Per the germline V gene, CDR1 is ENHRY and CDR2 is SYGVKD. CDR3 coding DNA: TGTGCCATCAGTGAGTCGAGAGGAGCGGCGAACAATGAGCAGTTCTTC. Amino acid sequence: CAISESRGAANNEQFF.

This clonotype was seen only a few times. The V gene is TRBV5-1, the J gene TRBJ1-2; tentative D call: TRBD1 (5 bases). Deletions cut 0 bases from V and 2 bases from J, with 14 bases between. The CDR3 sequence is 16 residues long. CDR1 is SGHRS and CDR2 is YFSETQ in the germline V gene. CDR3 in DNA: TGCGCCAGCAGCTTGGACCCCAGGGCCCGAAACTATGGCTACACCTTC. Amino acids: CASSLDPRARNYGYTF.

At least ten counts were recorded for this clonotype. V and J are TRBV12-3 or TRBV12-4 and TRBJ2-4; D gene uncertain. V lost 8 bases to trimming and J lost 3 bases, with 14 bases between them. CDR3 size: 14 residues. This CDR3 reads CASHGYSGKNIQYF. The CDR3 coding sequence is TGTGCCAGCCACGGGTATTCTGGCAAAAACATTCAGTACTTC.

The chain couples TRBV9 to TRBJ2-3; no reliable D call. Germline CDR1 is SGDLS and CDR2 is YYNGEE. Trimming took 0 bases from V and 2 from J, leaving 10 bases between them. The CDR3 sequence is 15 residues long. CDR3 in DNA: TGTGCCAGCAGCGTAGCTCCCTCCATCACAGATACGCAGTATTTT. Its translation: CASSVAPSITDTQYF.

This chain joins TRBV24-1 and TRBJ2-1; D unresolved. The CDR3 covers 13 residues. V was trimmed by 5 bases and J by 2 bases, leaving 6 bases between them. Germline V gene sequence: CDR1 KGHDR, CDR2 SFDVKD. The DNA of the CDR3 is TGTGCCACCAGTGCCCCCCCCTACAATGAGCAGTTCTTC. Translated: CATSAPPYNEQFF.

This rearrangement joins TRBV6-6 to TRBJ2-4; 7 bases are a match to TRBD1. V lost 5 bases to trimming and J lost 12 bases; unmatched junction nucleotides: 10. The CDR3 covers 13 residues. The germline CDR1 and CDR2 sequences are MNHNY and SVGAGI (reference sequence). The CDR3 coding sequence is TGTGCCAGCAGTGCCGACAGGGTTCGCAGTCAGTACTTC. Protein: CASSADRVRSQYF.

The chain employs TRBV5-4 and TRBJ2-1; TRBD1 aligns across 7 bases. This CDR3 region has 15 residues. Trimming removed 0 bases from V and 5 bases from J; junction bases left unmatched: 5. CDR1 and CDR2 (germline): SGHNT, YYREEE (reference sequence). CDR3 nucleotide sequence: TGTGCCAGCAGCTTGGACAGGGGTATCCACAATGAGCAGTTCTTC. Protein sequence: CASSLDRGIHNEQFF.

This rearrangement joins TRBV20-1 to TRBJ2-3; 12 bases map to TRBD2. The CDR3 length is 15 residues. V lost 3 bases and J lost 7; bases outside the gene matches: 8. Germline V gene lookup returns CDR1 DFQATT and CDR2 SNEGSKA (reference sequence). The CDR3 DNA reads TGCAGTGCTAGGCCCCGGACTAGCGGGACGCATACGCAGTATTTT. Translated: CSARPRTSGTHTQYF.

This chain links TRBV3-1 with TRBJ2-1, with 9 bases aligning to TRBD2. With 1 base clipped from V and 12 bases from J, the junction kept 13 bases outside the gene matches. This CDR3 region has 16 residues. The germline gives CDR1 LGHDT, CDR2 YNNKEL (reference sequence). The CDR3: CASSQGGTSFNAGQFF. In nucleotides, the CDR3 is TGTGCCAGCAGCCAAGGTGGGACTAGCTTCAATGCTGGGCAGTTCTTC.

J is TRBJ2-5 and V is TRBV20-1; no clear D. TRBJ2-7 explains the end of the DNA better; the J call may be wrong. Germline V gene data show CDR1 as DFQATT and CDR2 as SNEGSKA (reference sequence). This CDR3 is 13 amino acids long. The CDR3 loop reads CSATVSPEYEQYF. The CDR3 DNA reads as TGCAGTGCGACTGTCTCCCCGGAGTACGAGCAGTACTTC.

The genes are TRBV5-1 and TRBJ2-3; 13 positions agree with TRBD2. Germline V gene data show CDR1 as SGHRS and CDR2 as YFSETQ. The CDR3 has 16 residues. Trimming removed 3 bases from V and 0 bases from J; junction bases left unmatched: 1. The CDR3 nucleotides read TGCGCCAGCAGCTCGACTAGCGGGAGGAGCACAGATACGCAGTATTTT. This gives the protein CASSSTSGRSTDTQYF.

The chain couples TRBV12-3 or TRBV12-4 to TRBJ2-4; TRBD1 agrees at 7 bases. The J call may be wrong; the DNA end is better matched by TRBJ2-7. The CDR3 consists of 15 residues. In DNA form, the CDR3 reads TGTGCCAGCAGTCTCGACAGGGTAGATTTCTACGAGCAGTACTTC. Protein product: CASSLDRVDFYEQYF.

CDR3 in amino acids: CASSLITQGGTSGRGRETQYF. The DNA of the CDR3 is TGTGCCAGCAGCTTAATAACCCAGGGCGGGACTAGCGGGAGAGGGAGAGAGACCCAGTACTTC. This chain joins TRBV11-2 and TRBJ2-7; 14 bases are shared with TRBD2. TRBJ2-5 explains the end of the DNA better; the J call may be wrong. This CDR3 comprises 21 residues. CDR1 and CDR2 (germline): SGHAT, FQNNGV.

The CDR3 protein is CASSVFGHRVQGNTEAFF. The CDR3 nucleotides are TGTGCCAGCAGCGTATTTGGCCACCGAGTCCAAGGGAACACTGAAGCTTTCTTT. The chain is built from TRBV28 and TRBJ1-1; D remains ambiguous. CDR3 length: 18 amino acids. The V end was cut by 6 bases, the J end by 1 base, with 24 bases between. CDR1 MDHEN and CDR2 SYDVKM come from the germline V gene.

The V call is TRBV20-1, the J call TRBJ2-5; D is ambiguous. Germline-derived CDR1 and CDR2 are DFQATT and SNEGSKA (reference sequence). The CDR3 contains 14 residues. V shed 0 bases and J shed 7 bases, with 15 bases lying between them. The CDR3 DNA follows: TGCAGTGCTAGAGAGCAAGGAGATACCCGGACCCAGTACTTC. It encodes CSAREQGDTRTQYF.

The chain links TRBV12-3 or TRBV12-4 to TRBJ2-1; 12 positions match TRBD2. J was trimmed by 5 bases and V by 6 bases; bases with no gene match: 8. The CDR3 is 16 residues long. CDR3 in amino acids: CASRQRLAGVHNEQFF. In DNA, the CDR3 is TGTGCCAGCAGACAGCGACTAGCGGGAGTTCACAATGAGCAGTTCTTC.

The chain links TRBV5-1 to TRBJ2-1; D uncertain. Trimming pared 1 base from V and 5 bases from J, leaving 10 bases between. This CDR3 region has 14 residues. Germline CDR1 is SGHRS and CDR2 is YFSETQ. The CDR3 bases are TGCGCCAGCAGCTTGTTAGGCAGCAACAATGAGCAGTTCTTC. It specifies CASSLLGSNNEQFF. The variable domain in full, with the rest retrieved from reference TRBV5-1 and TRBJ2-1, is KAGVTQTPRYLIKTRGQQVTLSCSPISGHRSVSWYQQTPGQGLQFLFEYFSETQRNKGNFPGRFSGRQFSNSRSEMNVSTLELGDSALYLCASSLLGSNNEQFFGPGTRLTVL.

This rearrangement joins TRBV5-1 to TRBJ2-7; TRBD1 matches 7 bases. The CDR3 loop spans 15 amino acids. Looked up from germline, CDR1 is SGHRS and CDR2 is YFSETQ. V dropped 4 bases and J dropped 2; count of bases not matched to a gene: 9. CDR3 sequence reads: CASSQTSTGAYEQYF. CDR3 bases: TGCGCCAGCAGCCAGACATCTACAGGGGCCTACGAGCAGTACTTC.